The clone carrying this TCR beta chain was observed a single time. V was trimmed by 5 bases and J by 6 bases, leaving 17 bases between them. The CDR3 spans 14 residues. Germline loops: CDR1 SEHNR, CDR2 FQNEAQ (reference sequence). According to the study, genomic DNA was the template for TCR beta VDJ and CDR3 profiling. TCRdb called the reads again in MiXCR, with one record for every CDR3 protein. This table holds 150,000 to 200,000 distinct CDR3 sequences, less than 60% found once. This sample is drawn from a study of CD8+CD57+ T cells in acquired aplastic anemia. Flow cytometry had shown expanded CD8+CD57+ cells in the patients chosen for sequencing.

The J gene is TRBJ2-7, the V gene TRBV7-9; D is undetermined. The receptor was isolated from a human donor with aplastic anemia. The sample taken for sequencing was sorted CD4+, CD8+, or CD8+CD57+ T cells (not recorded which) from PBMCs. CDR3 sequence (DNA): TGTGCCAGCAGCCCCCCCCCCTCGGCAGTCGAGCAGTACTTC. Its protein product is CASSPPPSAVEQYF.